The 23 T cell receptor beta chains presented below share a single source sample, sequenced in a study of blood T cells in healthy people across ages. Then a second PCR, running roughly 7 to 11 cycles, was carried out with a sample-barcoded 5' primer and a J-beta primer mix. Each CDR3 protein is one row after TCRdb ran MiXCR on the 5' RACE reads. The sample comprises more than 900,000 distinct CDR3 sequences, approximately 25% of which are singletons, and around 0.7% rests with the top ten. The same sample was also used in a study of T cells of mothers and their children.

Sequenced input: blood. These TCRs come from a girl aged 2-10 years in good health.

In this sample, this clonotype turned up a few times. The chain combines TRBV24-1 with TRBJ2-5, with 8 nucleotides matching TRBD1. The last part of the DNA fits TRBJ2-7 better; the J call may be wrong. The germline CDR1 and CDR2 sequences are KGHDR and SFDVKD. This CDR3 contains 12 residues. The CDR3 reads CAPDRGDYEQYF. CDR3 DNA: TGTGCCCCCGACAGGGGAGACTACGAGCAGTACTTC.

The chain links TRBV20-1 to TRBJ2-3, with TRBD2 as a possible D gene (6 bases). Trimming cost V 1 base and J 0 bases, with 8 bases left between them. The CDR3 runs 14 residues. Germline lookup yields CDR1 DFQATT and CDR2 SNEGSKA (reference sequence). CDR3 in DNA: TGCAGTGCTAGAGCTAGCGCTAGCACAGATACGCAGTATTTT. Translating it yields CSARASASTDTQYF.

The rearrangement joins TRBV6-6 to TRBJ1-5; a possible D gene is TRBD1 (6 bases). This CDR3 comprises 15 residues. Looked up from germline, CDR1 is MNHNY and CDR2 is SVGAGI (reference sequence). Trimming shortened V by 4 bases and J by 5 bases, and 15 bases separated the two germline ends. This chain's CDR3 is CASSSSRGGDQPQHF. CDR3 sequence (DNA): TGTGCCAGCAGTTCCTCAAGGGGGGGAGATCAGCCCCAGCATTTT.

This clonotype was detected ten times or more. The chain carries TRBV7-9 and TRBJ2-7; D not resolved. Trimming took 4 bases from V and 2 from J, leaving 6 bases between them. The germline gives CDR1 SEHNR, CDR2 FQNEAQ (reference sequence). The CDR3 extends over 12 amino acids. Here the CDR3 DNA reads TGTGCCAGCAGCTCCACCGCCTACGAGCAGTACTTC. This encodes CASSSTAYEQYF.

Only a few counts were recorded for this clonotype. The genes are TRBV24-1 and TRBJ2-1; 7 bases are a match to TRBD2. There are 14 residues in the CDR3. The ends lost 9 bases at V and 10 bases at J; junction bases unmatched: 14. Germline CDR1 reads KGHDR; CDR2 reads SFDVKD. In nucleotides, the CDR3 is TGTGCCACCGAGAGGTCTGGCGGGAGAGACGAGCAGTTCTTC. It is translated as CATERSGGRDEQFF.

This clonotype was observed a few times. This CDR3 is CASSYSGRMNTEAFF. Here the CDR3 DNA reads TGTGCCAGCAGTTACTCTGGACGGATGAACACTGAAGCTTTCTTT. The chain links TRBV6-5 to TRBJ1-1; D ambiguous. V was clipped by 0 bases and J by 0 bases, with 8 bases between them. Germline CDR1 reads MNHEY; CDR2 reads SVGAGI. The CDR3 is 15 amino acids.

The CDR3 sequence is CSAPPGSGAKETQYF. As DNA, the CDR3 is TGCAGTGCCCCTCCCGGTAGCGGGGCCAAAGAGACCCAGTACTTC. The genes are TRBV20-1 and TRBJ2-5; 8 positions agree with TRBD2. From germline, CDR1 is DFQATT and CDR2 SNEGSKA (reference sequence). There are 15 residues in the CDR3. The V segment lost 6 bases and the J segment 3 bases; nucleotides outside the gene matches: 12.

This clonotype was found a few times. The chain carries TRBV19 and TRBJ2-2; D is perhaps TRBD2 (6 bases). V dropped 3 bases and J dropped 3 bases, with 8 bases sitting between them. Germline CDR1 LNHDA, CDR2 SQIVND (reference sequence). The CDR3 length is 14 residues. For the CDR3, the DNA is TGTGCCAGTAGTATTAGGGAGGACACCGGGGAGCTGTTTTTT. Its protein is CASSIREDTGELFF.

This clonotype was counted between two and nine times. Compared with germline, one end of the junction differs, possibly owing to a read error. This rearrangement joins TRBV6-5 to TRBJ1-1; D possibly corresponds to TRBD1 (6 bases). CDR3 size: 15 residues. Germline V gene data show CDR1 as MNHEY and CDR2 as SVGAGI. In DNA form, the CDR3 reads TGCGCCAGCAGTTTCAGGGACACCATGAACACTGAAGCTTTCTTT. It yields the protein CASSFRDTMNTEAFF.

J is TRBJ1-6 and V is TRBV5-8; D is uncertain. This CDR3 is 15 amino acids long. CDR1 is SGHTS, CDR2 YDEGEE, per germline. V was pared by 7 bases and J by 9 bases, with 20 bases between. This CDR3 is CASPKTTQRGSPLHF. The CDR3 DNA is TGTGCCAGCCCTAAAACCACTCAACGAGGTTCACCCCTCCACTTT.

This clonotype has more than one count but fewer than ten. DNA of the CDR3: TGTGCCAGCAGCCCAAGTTTAGGGCGTTATAGCAATCAGCCCCAGCATTTT. Amino acids: CASSPSLGRYSNQPQHF. V is TRBV5-5 and J is TRBJ1-5, with D hard to call. Per germline, CDR1 SGHKS and CDR2 YYEKEE (reference sequence). Trimming stripped 4 bases from V and 0 bases from J, with 17 bases between. The CDR3 spans 17 residues.

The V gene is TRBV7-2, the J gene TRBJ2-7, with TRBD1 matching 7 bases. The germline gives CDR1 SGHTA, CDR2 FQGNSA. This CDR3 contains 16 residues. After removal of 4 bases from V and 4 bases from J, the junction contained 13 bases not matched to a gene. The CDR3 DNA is TGTGCCAGCAGCTCCCCCTCCAAGGGGGCGTTGTACGAGCAGTACTTC. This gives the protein CASSSPSKGALYEQYF. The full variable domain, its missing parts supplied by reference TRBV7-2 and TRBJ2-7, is GAGVSQSPSNKVTEKGKDVELRCDPISGHTALYWYRQSLGQGLEFLIYFQGNSAPDKSGLPSDRFSAERTGGSVSTLTIQRTQQEDSAVYLCASSSPSKGALYEQYFGPGTRLTVT.

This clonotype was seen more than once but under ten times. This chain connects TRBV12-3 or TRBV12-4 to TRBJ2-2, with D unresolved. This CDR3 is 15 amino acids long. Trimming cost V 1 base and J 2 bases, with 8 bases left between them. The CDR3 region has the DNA TGTGCCAGCAGTTTAGTACTACCAAACACCGGGGAGCTGTTTTTT. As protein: CASSLVLPNTGELFF.

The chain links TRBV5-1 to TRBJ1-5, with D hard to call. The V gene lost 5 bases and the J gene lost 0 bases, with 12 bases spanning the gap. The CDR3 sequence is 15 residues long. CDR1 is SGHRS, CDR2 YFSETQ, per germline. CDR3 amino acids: CASSRDGYSNQPQHF. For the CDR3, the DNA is TGCGCCAGCAGTCGCGACGGATATAGCAATCAGCCCCAGCATTTT.

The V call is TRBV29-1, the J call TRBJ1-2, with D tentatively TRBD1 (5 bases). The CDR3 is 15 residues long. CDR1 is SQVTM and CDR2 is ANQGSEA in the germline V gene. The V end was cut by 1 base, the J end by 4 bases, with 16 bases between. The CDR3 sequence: CSVEVGWGTSYGYTF. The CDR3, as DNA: TGCAGCGTTGAAGTAGGGTGGGGGACCAGCTATGGCTACACCTTC.

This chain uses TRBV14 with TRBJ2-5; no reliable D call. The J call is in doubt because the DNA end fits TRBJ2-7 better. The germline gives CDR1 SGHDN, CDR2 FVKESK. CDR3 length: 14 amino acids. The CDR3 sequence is CASSQVGRFDEQYF. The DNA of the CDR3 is TGTGCCAGCAGCCAAGTAGGCAGGTTCGACGAGCAGTACTTC.

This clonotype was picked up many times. CDR3 amino acids: CSAAPGTGIQYF. The CDR3 DNA is TGCAGTGCTGCCCCGGGAACGGGCATTCAGTACTTC. The chain uses TRBV20-1 and TRBJ2-4, with D possibly TRBD2 on 5 matching bases. V lost 5 bases, J lost 9 bases, and 14 bases lay in between. The CDR3 extends over 12 amino acids. Per germline, CDR1 DFQATT and CDR2 SNEGSKA (reference sequence).

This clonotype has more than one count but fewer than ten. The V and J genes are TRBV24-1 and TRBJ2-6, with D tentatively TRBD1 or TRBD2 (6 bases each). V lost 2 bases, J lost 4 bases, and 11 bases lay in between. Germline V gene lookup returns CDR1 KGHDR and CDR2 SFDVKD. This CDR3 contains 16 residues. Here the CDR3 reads CATSDYGGRGANVLTF. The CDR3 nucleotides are TGTGCCACCAGTGATTATGGGGGGCGCGGGGCCAACGTCCTGACTTTC.

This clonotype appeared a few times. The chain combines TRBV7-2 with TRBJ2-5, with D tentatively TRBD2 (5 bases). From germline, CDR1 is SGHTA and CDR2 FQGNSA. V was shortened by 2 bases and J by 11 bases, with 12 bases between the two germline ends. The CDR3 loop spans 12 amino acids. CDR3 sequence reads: CASSLRSWEQYF. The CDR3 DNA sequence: TGTGCCAGCAGCTTACGGAGTTGGGAGCAGTACTTC.

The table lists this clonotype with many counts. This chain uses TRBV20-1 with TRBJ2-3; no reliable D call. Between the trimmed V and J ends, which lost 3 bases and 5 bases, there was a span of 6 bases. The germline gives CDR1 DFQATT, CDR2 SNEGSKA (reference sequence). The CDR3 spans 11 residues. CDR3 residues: CSASSEDTQYF. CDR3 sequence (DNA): TGCAGTGCTAGTTCGGAAGATACGCAGTATTTT.

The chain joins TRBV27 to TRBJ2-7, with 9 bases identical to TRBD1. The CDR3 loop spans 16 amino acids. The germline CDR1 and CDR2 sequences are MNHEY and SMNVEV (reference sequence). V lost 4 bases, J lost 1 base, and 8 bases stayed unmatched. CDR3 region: CASSYSRDRVSYEQYF. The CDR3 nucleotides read TGTGCCAGCAGTTATAGCCGGGACAGGGTATCCTACGAGCAGTACTTC.

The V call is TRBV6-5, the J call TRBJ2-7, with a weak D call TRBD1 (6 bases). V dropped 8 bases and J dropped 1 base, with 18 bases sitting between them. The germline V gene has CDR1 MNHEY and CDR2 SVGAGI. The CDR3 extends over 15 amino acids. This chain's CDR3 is CASRKRDNPSYEQYF. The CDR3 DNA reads TGTGCCAGCCGCAAAAGGGACAACCCTTCCTACGAGCAGTACTTC.

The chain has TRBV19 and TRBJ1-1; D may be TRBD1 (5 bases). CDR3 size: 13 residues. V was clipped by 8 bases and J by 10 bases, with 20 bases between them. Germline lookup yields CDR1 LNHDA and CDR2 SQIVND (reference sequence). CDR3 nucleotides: TGTGCCAGTTTTACCAGGGATACAGGTGGAGCTTTCTTT. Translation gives CASFTRDTGGAFF.